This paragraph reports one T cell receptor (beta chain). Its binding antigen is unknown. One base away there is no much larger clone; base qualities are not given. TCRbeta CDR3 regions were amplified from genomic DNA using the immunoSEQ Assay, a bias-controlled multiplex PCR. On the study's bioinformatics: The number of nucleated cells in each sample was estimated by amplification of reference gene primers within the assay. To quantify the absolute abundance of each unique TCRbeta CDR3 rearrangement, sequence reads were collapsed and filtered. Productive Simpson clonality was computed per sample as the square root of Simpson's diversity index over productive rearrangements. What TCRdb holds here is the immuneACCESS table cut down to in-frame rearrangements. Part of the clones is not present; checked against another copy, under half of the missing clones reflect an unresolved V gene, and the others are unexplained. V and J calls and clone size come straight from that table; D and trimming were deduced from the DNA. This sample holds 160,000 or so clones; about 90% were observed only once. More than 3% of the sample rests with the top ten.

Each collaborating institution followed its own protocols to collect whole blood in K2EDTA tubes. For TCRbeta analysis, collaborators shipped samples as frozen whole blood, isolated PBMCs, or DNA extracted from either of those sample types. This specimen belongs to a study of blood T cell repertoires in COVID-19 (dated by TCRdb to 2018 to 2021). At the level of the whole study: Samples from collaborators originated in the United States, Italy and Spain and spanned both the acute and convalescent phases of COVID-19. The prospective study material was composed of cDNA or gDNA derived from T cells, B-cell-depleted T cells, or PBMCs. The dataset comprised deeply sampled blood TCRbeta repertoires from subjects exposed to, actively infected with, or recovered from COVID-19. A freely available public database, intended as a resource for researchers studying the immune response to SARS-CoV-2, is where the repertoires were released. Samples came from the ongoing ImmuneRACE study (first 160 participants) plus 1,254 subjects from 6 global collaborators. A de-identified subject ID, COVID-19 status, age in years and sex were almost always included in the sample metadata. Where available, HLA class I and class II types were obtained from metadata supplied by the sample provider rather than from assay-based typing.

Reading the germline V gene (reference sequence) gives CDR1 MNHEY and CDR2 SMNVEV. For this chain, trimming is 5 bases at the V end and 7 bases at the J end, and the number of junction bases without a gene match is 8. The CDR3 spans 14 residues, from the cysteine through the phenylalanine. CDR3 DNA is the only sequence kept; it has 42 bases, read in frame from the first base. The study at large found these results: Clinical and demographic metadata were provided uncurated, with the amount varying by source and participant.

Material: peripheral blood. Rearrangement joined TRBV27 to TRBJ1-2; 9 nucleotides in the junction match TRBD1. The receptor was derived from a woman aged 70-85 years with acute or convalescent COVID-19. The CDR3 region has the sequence CASSRQGVMGGYTF. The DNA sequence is TGTGCCAGCAGTCGACAGGGGGTTATGGGTGGCTACACCTTC.